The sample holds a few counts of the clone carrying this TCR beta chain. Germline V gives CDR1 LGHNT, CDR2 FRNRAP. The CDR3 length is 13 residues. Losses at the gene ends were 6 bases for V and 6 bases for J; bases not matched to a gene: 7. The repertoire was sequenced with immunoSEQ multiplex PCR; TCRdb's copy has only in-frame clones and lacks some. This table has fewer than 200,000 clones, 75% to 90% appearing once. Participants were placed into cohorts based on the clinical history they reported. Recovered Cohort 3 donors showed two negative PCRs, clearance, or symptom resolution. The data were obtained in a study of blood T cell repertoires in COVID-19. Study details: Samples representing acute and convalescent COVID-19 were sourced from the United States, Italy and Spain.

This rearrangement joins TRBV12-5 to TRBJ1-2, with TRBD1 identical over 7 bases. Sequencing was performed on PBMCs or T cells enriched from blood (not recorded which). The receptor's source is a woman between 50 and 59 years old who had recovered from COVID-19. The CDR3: CASGPPTGDGYTF. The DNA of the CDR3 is TGTGCTAGTGGCCCGCCTACAGGGGATGGCTACACCTTC.